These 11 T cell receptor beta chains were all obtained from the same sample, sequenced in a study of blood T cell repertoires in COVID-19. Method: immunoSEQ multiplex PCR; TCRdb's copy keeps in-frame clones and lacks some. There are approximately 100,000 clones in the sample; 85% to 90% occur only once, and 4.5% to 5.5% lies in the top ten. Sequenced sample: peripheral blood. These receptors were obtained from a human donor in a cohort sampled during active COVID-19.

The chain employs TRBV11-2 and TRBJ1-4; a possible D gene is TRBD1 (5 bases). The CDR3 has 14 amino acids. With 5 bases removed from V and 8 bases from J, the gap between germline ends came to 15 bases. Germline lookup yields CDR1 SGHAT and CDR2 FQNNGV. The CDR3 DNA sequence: TGTGCCAGCAGCCGGCCTGGGAGGGACGAAAAACTGTTTTTT. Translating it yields CASSRPGRDEKLFF.

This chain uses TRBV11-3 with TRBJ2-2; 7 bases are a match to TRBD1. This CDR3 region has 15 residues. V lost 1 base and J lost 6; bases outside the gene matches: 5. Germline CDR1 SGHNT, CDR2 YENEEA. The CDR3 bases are TGTGCCAGCAGCTTAGGGCAAGGGGGCTCCGGGGAGCTGTTTTTT. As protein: CASSLGQGGSGELFF.

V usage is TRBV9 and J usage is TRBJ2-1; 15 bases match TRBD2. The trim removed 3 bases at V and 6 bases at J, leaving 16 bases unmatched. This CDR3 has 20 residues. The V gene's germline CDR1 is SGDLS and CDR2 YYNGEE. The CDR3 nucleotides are TGTGCCAGCAGCGAGGAGGGGGCTACGGGACTAGCGGGAGGTAGCAATGAGCAGTTCTTC. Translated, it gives CASSEEGATGLAGGSNEQFF.

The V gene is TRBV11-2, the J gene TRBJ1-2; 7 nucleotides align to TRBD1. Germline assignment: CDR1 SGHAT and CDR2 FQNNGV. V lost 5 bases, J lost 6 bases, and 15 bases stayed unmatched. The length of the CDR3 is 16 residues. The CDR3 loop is CASSPRDRYKNDGYTF. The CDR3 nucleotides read TGTGCCAGCAGCCCCCGGGACAGATATAAAAACGATGGCTACACCTTC.

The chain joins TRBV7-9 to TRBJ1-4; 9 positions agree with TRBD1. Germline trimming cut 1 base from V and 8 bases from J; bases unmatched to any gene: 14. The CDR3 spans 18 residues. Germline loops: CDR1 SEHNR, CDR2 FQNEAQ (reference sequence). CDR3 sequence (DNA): TGTGCCAGCAGCTTAGAAGACTACTACAGGGGGCCGGGGGAAAAACTGTTTTTT. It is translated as CASSLEDYYRGPGEKLFF.

CDR3 loop: CASTDTSGYGYTF. The CDR3 DNA reads as TGTGCCAGCACTGATACATCTGGCTATGGCTACACCTTC. This chain uses TRBV3-1 (or the pseudogene TRBV3-2) with TRBJ1-2; D remains ambiguous. The CDR3 has 13 amino acids. The germline V gene has CDR1 LGHDT and CDR2 YNNKEL (reference sequence). V lost 7 bases, J lost 4 bases, and 13 bases lay in between.

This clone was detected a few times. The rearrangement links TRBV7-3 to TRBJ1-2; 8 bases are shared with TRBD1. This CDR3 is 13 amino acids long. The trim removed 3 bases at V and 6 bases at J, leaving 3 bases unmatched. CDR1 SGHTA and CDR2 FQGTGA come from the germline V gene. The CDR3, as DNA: TGTGCCAGCAGCTTGGACAGGGTAAATGGCTACACCTTC. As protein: CASSLDRVNGYTF.

The CDR3 DNA reads as TGTGCCACCAGTAAGGAGGGAGGGCCTAGGGAGCAGTTCTTC. Amino acid sequence: CATSKEGGPREQFF. The V and J genes are TRBV24-1 and TRBJ2-1; 7 nucleotides match TRBD2. This CDR3 comprises 14 residues. The germline V gene encodes CDR1 KGHDR and CDR2 SFDVKD. With 6 bases clipped from V and 10 bases from J, the junction kept 11 bases outside the gene matches.

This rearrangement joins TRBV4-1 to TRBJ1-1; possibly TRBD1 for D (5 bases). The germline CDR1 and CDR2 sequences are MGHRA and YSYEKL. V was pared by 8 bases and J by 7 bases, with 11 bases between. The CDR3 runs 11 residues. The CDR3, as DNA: TGCGCCAGCTGTCTCGGGGGTGAAGCTTTCTTT. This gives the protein CASCLGGEAFF.

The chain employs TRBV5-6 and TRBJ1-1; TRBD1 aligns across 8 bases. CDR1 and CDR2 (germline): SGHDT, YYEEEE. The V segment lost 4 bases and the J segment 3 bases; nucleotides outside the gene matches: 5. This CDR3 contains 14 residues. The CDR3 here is CASSITTGDTEAFF. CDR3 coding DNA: TGTGCCAGCAGCATAACGACAGGGGACACTGAAGCTTTCTTT.

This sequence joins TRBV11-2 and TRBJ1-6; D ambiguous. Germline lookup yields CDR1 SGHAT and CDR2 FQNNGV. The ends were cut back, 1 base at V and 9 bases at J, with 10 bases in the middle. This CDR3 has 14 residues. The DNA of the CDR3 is TGTGCCAGCAGCTTAGGGACTCAAGGTTCACCCCTCCACTTT. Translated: CASSLGTQGSPLHF.